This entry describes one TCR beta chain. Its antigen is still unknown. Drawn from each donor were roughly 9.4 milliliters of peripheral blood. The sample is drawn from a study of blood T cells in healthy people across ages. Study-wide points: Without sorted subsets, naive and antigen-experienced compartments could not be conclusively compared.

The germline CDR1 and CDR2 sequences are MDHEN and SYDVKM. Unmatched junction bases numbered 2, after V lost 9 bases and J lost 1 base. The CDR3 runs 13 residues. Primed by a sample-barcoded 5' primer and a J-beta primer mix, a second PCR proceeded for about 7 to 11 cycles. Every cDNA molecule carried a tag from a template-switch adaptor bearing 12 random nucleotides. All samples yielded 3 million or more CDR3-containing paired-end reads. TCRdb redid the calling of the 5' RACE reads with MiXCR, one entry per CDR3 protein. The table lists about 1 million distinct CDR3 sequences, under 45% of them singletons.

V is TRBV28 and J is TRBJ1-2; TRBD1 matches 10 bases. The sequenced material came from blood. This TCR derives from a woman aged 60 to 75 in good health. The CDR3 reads CASGTGVNYGYTF. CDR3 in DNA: TGTGCCAGTGGGACAGGGGTTAACTATGGCTACACCTTC.